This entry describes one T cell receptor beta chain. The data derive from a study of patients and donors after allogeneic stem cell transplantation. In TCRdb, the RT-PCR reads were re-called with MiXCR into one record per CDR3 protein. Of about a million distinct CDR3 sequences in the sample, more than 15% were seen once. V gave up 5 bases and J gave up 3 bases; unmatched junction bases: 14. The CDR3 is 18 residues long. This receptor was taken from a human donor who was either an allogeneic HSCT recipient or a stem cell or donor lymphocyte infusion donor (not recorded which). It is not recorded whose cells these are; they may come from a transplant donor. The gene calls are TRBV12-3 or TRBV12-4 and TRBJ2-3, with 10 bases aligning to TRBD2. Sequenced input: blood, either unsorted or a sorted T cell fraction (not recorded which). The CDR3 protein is CASSKVPGLALPTDTQYF. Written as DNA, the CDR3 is TGTGCCAGCAGTAAAGTCCCGGGACTAGCGCTGCCGACAGATACGCAGTATTTT.